The subject of this entry is one T cell receptor (beta chain). This specimen belongs to a study of control samples from healthy donors and cancer patients. Germline V lookup: CDR1 KGHDR, CDR2 SFDVKD. The ends were cut back, 12 bases at V and 0 bases at J, with 17 bases in the middle. This CDR3 has 14 residues. This table comes from immunoSEQ multiplex PCR, and its TCRdb copy is limited to in-frame clones, with some not included. The sample has 130,000 to 150,000 clones; around 86% are singletons. This receptor was identified in a man younger than 45 in good health. Sequenced material: blood. The V and J genes are TRBV24-1 and TRBJ2-7; D unclear. CDR3 loop: CASPSCLSSYEQYF. CDR3 DNA: TGTGCCTCCCCCTCGTGTTTAAGCTCCTACGAGCAGTACTTC.